Following are 25 T cell receptor beta chains from one sample sequenced in a study of technical replicates of blood from a handful of donors. Repertoires were generated with immunoSEQ multiplex PCR, while TCRdb's copy carries only in-frame clones and drops some. The data hold around 61,000 clones, with around 97% observed a single time. Sequenced sample: T cells isolated from PBMCs. The receptors come from a human donor in good health.

Here the CDR3 DNA reads TGTGCCAGCCACACCGCGACAGGGGGCGTAGTCGGGGAGCTGTTTTTT. It specifies CASHTATGGVVGELFF. This chain joins TRBV27 and TRBJ2-2; 10 bases are a match to TRBD1. Trimming removed 8 bases from V and 7 bases from J; junction bases left unmatched: 13. In germline, CDR1 is MNHEY, CDR2 SMNVEV (reference sequence). The CDR3 is made up of 16 amino acids.

The gene calls are TRBV7-9 and TRBJ2-7; TRBD1 agrees at 8 bases. Looked up from germline, CDR1 is SEHNR and CDR2 is FQNEAQ (reference sequence). The trim removed 1 base at V and 4 bases at J, leaving 6 bases unmatched. This CDR3 has 15 residues. The CDR3 loop is CASSLVLRGRYEQYF. In DNA form, the CDR3 reads TGTGCCAGCAGCTTAGTTCTCAGGGGGCGATACGAGCAGTACTTC.

The chain uses TRBV5-1 and TRBJ2-2; 8 bases agree with TRBD2. With 1 base clipped from V and 5 bases from J, the junction kept 7 bases outside the gene matches. The CDR3 extends over 16 amino acids. Germline assignment: CDR1 SGHRS and CDR2 YFSETQ. This CDR3 is CASSLYPGGRTGELFF. Here the CDR3 DNA reads TGCGCCAGCAGCTTGTACCCGGGGGGGCGGACCGGGGAGCTGTTTTTT.

V usage is TRBV4-1 and J usage is TRBJ2-7; 9 bases align to TRBD1. The length of the CDR3 is 15 residues. V was pared by 3 bases and J by 3 bases, with 6 bases of the junction left unmatched. CDR1 is MGHRA and CDR2 is YSYEKL in the germline V gene. The CDR3 region has the DNA TGCGCCAGCAGCCAGCTACAGGGGGCGAACTACGAGCAGTACTTC. As protein: CASSQLQGANYEQYF.

This clone was seen once. This rearrangement joins TRBV7-3 to TRBJ2-1, with 7 positions matching TRBD2. The germline V gene encodes CDR1 SGHTA and CDR2 FQGTGA. The CDR3 runs to 15 residues. V lost 6 bases and J lost 1; bases outside the gene matches: 6. For the CDR3, the DNA is TGTGCCAGCAGTCTACTAGCGTCATCCTACAATGAGCAGTTCTTC. It translates to CASSLLASSYNEQFF.

The chain couples TRBV6-6 to TRBJ2-1; 7 nucleotides match TRBD2. Germline loops: CDR1 MNHNY, CDR2 SVGAGI (reference sequence). Trimming took 6 bases from V and 0 from J; bases not matched to a gene: 8. This CDR3 is 16 amino acids long. Written as DNA, the CDR3 is TGTGCCAGCAGCGATTTTAGCGGGTCCTCCTACAATGAGCAGTTCTTC. It translates to CASSDFSGSSYNEQFF.

This clone is a singleton in its sample. The CDR3: CASSLGQGAIHTGELFF. For the CDR3, the DNA is TGTGCCAGCAGCTTAGGACAGGGGGCGATCCACACCGGGGAGCTGTTTTTT. The chain combines TRBV7-7 with TRBJ2-2; 10 nucleotides match TRBD1. V shed 1 base, J shed 3 bases, and the junction held 5 bases outside the gene matches. The length of the CDR3 is 17 residues. Germline CDR1 and CDR2: SSHAT and FNYEAQ (reference sequence).

The chain is built from TRBV19 and TRBJ1-3, with D unclear. The CDR3 length is 13 residues. Germline CDR1 and CDR2: LNHDA and SQIVND (reference sequence). Between the trimmed V and J ends, which lost 7 bases and 2 bases, there was a span of 9 bases. The CDR3 spells CASIEGPGNTIYF. The DNA for the CDR3 is TGTGCCAGTATCGAGGGCCCTGGAAACACCATATATTTT.

This sequence joins TRBV19 and TRBJ2-3; no firm D call. The CDR3 has 12 residues. In germline, CDR1 is LNHDA, CDR2 SQIVND (reference sequence). Trimming cost V 5 bases and J 4 bases, with 7 bases left between them. CDR3 residues: CASSSRADTQYF. Here the CDR3 DNA reads TGTGCCAGTAGTTCCCGGGCAGATACGCAGTATTTT.

The J gene is TRBJ1-1, the V gene TRBV5-1; D not resolved. CDR1 is SGHRS, CDR2 YFSETQ, per germline. Between the trimmed V and J ends, which lost 0 bases and 0 bases, there was a span of 9 bases. The CDR3 sequence is 15 residues long. CDR3 in amino acids: CASSLEPRVNTEAFF. For the CDR3, the DNA is TGCGCCAGCAGCTTGGAGCCCCGAGTGAACACTGAAGCTTTCTTT.

V is TRBV4-2 and J is TRBJ2-5, with 12 positions matching TRBD1. Per germline, CDR1 LGHNA and CDR2 YNFKEQ. The CDR3 is 18 residues long. V lost 0 bases to trimming and J lost 5 bases; unmatched junction nucleotides: 10. The CDR3 protein is CASSQELIGTGGSETQYF. The CDR3 DNA reads as TGTGCCAGCAGCCAAGAGTTGATCGGGACAGGGGGCTCGGAGACCCAGTACTTC.

CDR3 in DNA: TGCGCCAGCAGCCAAGGCCTCCTAGTAAAAGTGAACACTGAAGCTTTCTTT. Its protein is CASSQGLLVKVNTEAFF. The chain has TRBV4-1 and TRBJ1-1; D unresolved. Germline V gives CDR1 MGHRA, CDR2 YSYEKL. The CDR3 is 17 amino acids. Trimming removed 1 base at V and 0 bases at J, with 15 bases between.

The V call is TRBV6-5, the J call TRBJ2-2; D is possibly TRBD1 (5 bases). The germline V gene has CDR1 MNHEY and CDR2 SVGAGI. V was clipped by 8 bases and J by 0 bases, with 13 bases between them. The CDR3 runs to 15 residues. The CDR3 loop reads CASRPGHSNTGELFF. Written as DNA, the CDR3 is TGTGCCAGCCGACCCGGACACTCGAACACCGGGGAGCTGTTTTTT.

The chain combines TRBV19 with TRBJ2-3, with TRBD1 matching 8 bases. V trimming: 5 bases; J trimming: 0 bases; junction bases outside the gene matches: 10. CDR3 size: 17 residues. Per germline, CDR1 LNHDA and CDR2 SQIVND (reference sequence). The CDR3 sequence: CASSPKGTGGSTDTQYF. The DNA of the CDR3 is TGTGCCAGTAGTCCGAAGGGGACAGGTGGTAGCACAGATACGCAGTATTTT.

V is TRBV5-4 and J is TRBJ1-2; no firm D call. The CDR3 loop spans 13 amino acids. Germline CDR1 SGHNT, CDR2 YYREEE (reference sequence). The germline V and J ends were trimmed by 0 bases and 6 bases, with 9 bases remaining between them. The CDR3 is CASSLALSNGYTF. The CDR3 coding sequence is TGTGCCAGCAGCTTGGCCTTGTCTAATGGCTACACCTTC.

This chain links TRBV5-1 with TRBJ1-6; unclear D gene. Germline values: CDR1 SGHRS, CDR2 YFSETQ. Between the trimmed V and J ends, which lost 0 bases and 7 bases, there was a span of 8 bases. The CDR3 is made up of 14 amino acids. The CDR3 DNA reads TGCGCCAGCAGCTTGGGGGCACAGAATTCACCCCTCCACTTT. This codes for CASSLGAQNSPLHF.

This clone was seen a single time. The chain joins TRBV5-1 to TRBJ2-3; 10 bases are a match to TRBD1. The length of the CDR3 is 15 residues. Trimming at V came to 5 bases and at J to 2 bases, leaving 5 bases not matched to a gene. Germline V gene lookup returns CDR1 SGHRS and CDR2 YFSETQ. This CDR3 is CASSSGQGHTDTQYF. The CDR3 DNA reads as TGCGCCAGCAGTTCGGGACAGGGGCACACAGATACGCAGTATTTT.

This chain joins TRBV6-5 and TRBJ1-1, with 8 bases fitting TRBD1. This CDR3 is built from 14 residues. V was clipped by 8 bases and J by 5 bases; unmatched bases: 10. Germline V gene data show CDR1 as MNHEY and CDR2 as SVGAGI. CDR3 DNA sequence: TGTGCCAGCCTTTACCAGGGGGCTGGGACTGAAGCTTTCTTT. Amino acid sequence: CASLYQGAGTEAFF.

The chain combines TRBV18 with TRBJ1-1; no definite D call. The CDR3 is 16 amino acids. The V end was cut by 1 base, the J end by 3 bases, with 15 bases between. Germline lookup yields CDR1 KGHSH and CDR2 LQKENI. The CDR3 DNA is TGTGCCAGCTCACCACGGACTCCCCGACGGGACACTGAAGCTTTCTTT. As protein: CASSPRTPRRDTEAFF.

V gene TRBV5-6 combines with J gene TRBJ2-7; 12 nucleotides align to TRBD2. V was pared by 4 bases and J by 6 bases, with 11 bases of the junction left unmatched. Germline CDR1 SGHDT, CDR2 YYEEEE. The CDR3 consists of 16 residues. Here the CDR3 DNA reads TGTGCCAGCAGCCCCCAAGGACTAGCGGGGTCTTTCGAGCAGTACTTC. This translates into CASSPQGLAGSFEQYF.

The chain's CDR3 is CASRMPLGSTDNEQFF. In DNA form, the CDR3 reads TGTGCCAGCAGAATGCCCCTCGGGAGTACGGACAATGAGCAGTTCTTC. The rearrangement links TRBV7-9 to TRBJ2-1; TRBD2 is a possible D gene (6 bases). The CDR3 has 16 residues. V was shortened by 6 bases and J by 5 bases, with 20 bases between the two germline ends. Germline values: CDR1 SEHNR, CDR2 FQNEAQ (reference sequence).

The V and J genes are TRBV27 and TRBJ2-7; TRBD2 agrees at 11 bases. This CDR3 region has 13 residues. Germline V gives CDR1 MNHEY, CDR2 SMNVEV (reference sequence). The trim removed 8 bases at V and 6 bases at J, leaving 6 bases unmatched. DNA for the CDR3: TGTGCCAGCGGAGCGGGACTAGCGGTCGAGCAGTACTTC. Residues: CASGAGLAVEQYF.

The rearrangement joins TRBV18 to TRBJ2-5; tentative D call: TRBD2 (6 bases). This CDR3 has 16 residues. The V gene lost 3 bases and the J gene lost 0 bases, with 14 bases spanning the gap. The germline gives CDR1 KGHSH, CDR2 LQKENI. CDR3 nucleotide sequence: TGTGCCAGCTCACCGAGCAGAACGGGGGACCAAGAGACCCAGTACTTC. The encoded protein is CASSPSRTGDQETQYF.

The CDR3: CASSLSLNTEAFF. CDR3 bases: TGTGCCAGCAGCCTATCCTTGAACACTGAAGCTTTCTTT. This sequence joins TRBV7-6 and TRBJ1-1; D is ambiguous. The CDR3 is 13 residues long. V was cut by 5 bases and J by 0 bases, with 7 bases left in between. Per germline, CDR1 SGHVS and CDR2 FNYEAQ.

This chain joins TRBV28 and TRBJ1-1, with a possible D match to TRBD1 (6 bases). The V end lost 7 bases, the J end lost 9 bases, and 21 bases lay between the germline ends. This CDR3 is built from 14 residues. Per germline, CDR1 MDHEN and CDR2 SYDVKM. CDR3 DNA sequence: TGTGCCAGCACCCCTTGGGCAGGGGTGGAAAAAGCTTTCTTT. It specifies CASTPWAGVEKAFF. The variable domain in full, with the rest retrieved from reference TRBV28 and TRBJ1-1, is DVKVTQSSRYLVKRTGEKVFLECVQDMDHENMFWYRQDPGLGLRLIYFSYDVKMKEKGDIPEGYSVSREKKERFSLILESASTNQTSMYLCASTPWAGVEKAFFGQGTRLTVV.